This paragraph reports one T cell receptor beta chain. The antigen remains unidentified. The primer mix had 60 Vbeta and 13 Jbeta primers. TCRdb's copy holds only in-frame clones and misses some; the assay was immunoSEQ multiplex PCR. The table has about 89,000 clones, about 80% seen once; the top ten hold around 1.4%. The data were obtained in a study of cytomegalovirus exposure and HLA in healthy donors. The study's findings and limits: The study designated roughly 160 TCR beta chains cytomegalovirus-associated. The productive fraction for most TCR beta V segments was about 90% or about 30% in an earlier analysis.

Germline V gives CDR1 SNHLY, CDR2 FYNNEI. This CDR3 comprises 13 residues. V shed 3 bases, J shed 7 bases, and the junction held 2 bases outside the gene matches. Sequenced material: PBMCs. This TCR derives from a male donor in good health and CMV-seronegative. The chain employs TRBV2 and TRBJ2-3, with 9 nucleotides matching TRBD1. For the CDR3, the DNA is TGTGCCAGCAGTGACGGGACAGGGAATACGCAGTATTTT. Its translation: CASSDGTGNTQYF. The full variable domain, with the rest looked up from reference TRBV2 and TRBJ2-3, is EPEVTQTPSHQVTQMGQEVILRCVPISNHLYFYWYRQILGQKVEFLVSFYNNEISEKSEIFDDQFSVERPDGSNFTLKIRSTKLEDSAMYFCASSDGTGNTQYFGPGTRLTVL.